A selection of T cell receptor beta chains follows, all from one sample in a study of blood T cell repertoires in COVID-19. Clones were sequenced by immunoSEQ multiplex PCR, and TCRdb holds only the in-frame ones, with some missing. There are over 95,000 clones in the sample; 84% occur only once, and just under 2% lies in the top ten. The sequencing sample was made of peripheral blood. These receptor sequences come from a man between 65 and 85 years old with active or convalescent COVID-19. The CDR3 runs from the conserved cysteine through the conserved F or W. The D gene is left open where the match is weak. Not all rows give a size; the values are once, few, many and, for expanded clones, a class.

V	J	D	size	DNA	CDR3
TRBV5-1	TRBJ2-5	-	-	TGCGCCAGCAGCTCACAGGGACCGGGACTAATAAGAGAGACCCAGTACTTC	CASSSQGPGLIRETQYF
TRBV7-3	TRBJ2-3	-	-	TGTGCCAGCAGCTTAGGTCTGGGGGCGGGAGATACGCAGTATTTT	CASSLGLGAGDTQYF
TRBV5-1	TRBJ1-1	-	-	TGCGCCAGCAGCTTGGGAGGGGGGGAATCCCCTGAAGCTTTCTTT	CASSLGGGESPEAFF
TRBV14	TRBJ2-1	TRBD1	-	TGTGCCAGCAGCCATACAGGGGGAAATGAGCAGTTCTTC	CASSHTGGNEQFF
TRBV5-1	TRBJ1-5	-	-	TGCGCCAGCAGCTTGTCAGGGGGCAATCAGCCCCAGCATTTT	CASSLSGGNQPQHF
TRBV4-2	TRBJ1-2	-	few	TGTGCCAGCAGCCAAGGGACAGCTTATGGCTACACCTTC	CASSQGTAYGYTF
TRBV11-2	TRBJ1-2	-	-	TGTGCCAGCAGCTTAGAGGGCCTAGGGGTCACCTTC	CASSLEGLGVTF
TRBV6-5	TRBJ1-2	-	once	TGTGCCAGCAGTTACTCTAGGGAGAGAGGCTACACCTTC	CASSYSRERGYTF
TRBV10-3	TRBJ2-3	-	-	TGTGCCATCAGTGAGCAGGCCACAGATACGCAGTATTTT	CAISEQATDTQYF
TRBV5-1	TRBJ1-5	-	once	TGCGCCAGCAGCTTCATAGCGGGCCCTGATATGTGCAATCAGCCCCAGCATTTT	CASSFIAGPDMCNQPQHF